These 8 T cell receptor beta chains originate from one sample sequenced in a study of blood T cell repertoires in COVID-19. Clones were sequenced by immunoSEQ multiplex PCR, and TCRdb holds only the in-frame ones, with some missing. Here the sample spans around 110,000 clones, approximately 80% being singletons. The specimen sequenced was peripheral blood. These receptors were taken from a man between 65 and 80 years old with active or convalescent COVID-19.

V is TRBV6-6 and J is TRBJ2-7; TRBD2 might be the D (6 bases). This CDR3 has 11 residues. V lost 4 bases, J lost 6 bases, and 7 bases lay in between. Germline V lookup: CDR1 MNHNY, CDR2 SVGAGI (reference sequence). CDR3 sequence: CASSLEGEQYF. The CDR3, as DNA: TGTGCCAGCAGTTTGGAGGGCGAGCAGTACTTC.

The chain recombines TRBV4-3 with TRBJ2-2, with D possibly matching TRBD2 (5 bases). The germline V and J ends were trimmed by 0 bases and 6 bases, with 8 bases remaining between them. Germline CDR1 reads LGHNA; CDR2 reads YSLEER. The CDR3 totals 14 residues. The CDR3 here is CASSQDSGPGELFF. CDR3 DNA: TGCGCCAGCAGCCAAGACAGCGGTCCCGGGGAGCTGTTTTTT.

V gene TRBV19 combines with J gene TRBJ1-2; 7 nucleotides match TRBD1. The CDR3 runs 16 residues. CDR1 is LNHDA and CDR2 is SQIVND in the germline V gene (reference sequence). Trimming at V came to 4 bases and at J to 6 bases, leaving 14 bases not matched to a gene. The CDR3 here is CASSTTHSGQLHGYTF. DNA for the CDR3: TGTGCCAGTAGTACCACACACTCGGGACAGCTCCATGGCTACACCTTC.

The J gene is TRBJ2-2, the V gene TRBV25-1; 8 nucleotides line up with TRBD1. The germline V gene has CDR1 MGHDK and CDR2 SYGVNS. Trimming at V came to 6 bases and at J to 5 bases, leaving 14 bases not matched to a gene. This CDR3 spans 17 amino acids. CDR3 DNA: TGTGCCAGCAGCCGCCCCCCCCGGACAGGGAGGACCGGGGAGCTGTTTTTT. Translation: CASSRPPRTGRTGELFF.

The chain joins TRBV5-1 to TRBJ1-4, with D perhaps matching TRBD1 (6 bases). This CDR3 spans 15 amino acids. Germline V gene data show CDR1 as SGHRS and CDR2 as YFSETQ. V dropped 0 bases and J dropped 5 bases, with 11 bases sitting between them. As DNA, the CDR3 is TGCGCCAGCAGCTTGGACGGACAGCTAAATGAAAAACTGTTTTTT. Translated: CASSLDGQLNEKLFF. Looking up the rest from reference TRBV5-1 and TRBJ1-4 gives the full variable domain: KAGVTQTPRYLIKTRGQQVTLSCSPISGHRSVSWYQQTPGQGLQFLFEYFSETQRNKGNFPGRFSGRQFSNSRSEMNVSTLELGDSALYLCASSLDGQLNEKLFFGSGTQLSVL.

The chain carries TRBV4-3 and TRBJ1-5; the D is unclear. In germline, CDR1 is LGHNA, CDR2 YSLEER. The CDR3 has 13 amino acids. Trimming stripped 2 bases from V and 4 bases from J, with 6 bases between. The CDR3: CASSQSLNQPQHF. DNA for the CDR3: TGCGCCAGCAGCCAATCCCTAAATCAGCCCCAGCATTTT.

The chain employs TRBV9 and TRBJ1-3; no clear D gene. The CDR3 loop spans 13 amino acids. Trimming left V 4 bases short and J 5 bases short, with 10 bases between. Germline CDR1 is SGDLS and CDR2 is YYNGEE. CDR3 loop: CASSPPRRNTIYF. In DNA, the CDR3 is TGTGCCAGCAGCCCCCCCCGTCGAAACACCATATATTTT.

The chain recombines TRBV27 with TRBJ2-3; weak D call: TRBD1 (5 bases). Germline CDR1 MNHEY, CDR2 SMNVEV (reference sequence). This CDR3 has 21 amino acids. V was trimmed by 3 bases and J by 0 bases, leaving 28 bases between them. DNA of the CDR3: TGTGCCAGCAGTTTTGCGGCCGCCTCCGACAGAGTTTGGTTTAGCACAGATACGCAGTATTTT. Its protein product is CASSFAAASDRVWFSTDTQYF.